Presented here are 31 T cell receptor beta chains from one specimen sequenced in a study of blood T cell repertoires in COVID-19. Sequenced by immunoSEQ multiplex PCR; TCRdb stores in-frame clones only, minus some. Of 190,000 or so clones in the sample, over 80% were seen once. Specimen: PBMCs or T cells enriched from blood (not recorded which). The source of these receptors is a man between 18 and 35 years old with acute COVID-19.

This CDR3 is CASGGGDTQYF. DNA of the CDR3: TGTGCCAGCGGGGGAGGAGATACGCAGTATTTT. The V call is TRBV25-1, the J call TRBJ2-3, with a weak D call TRBD2 (6 bases). V was clipped by 8 bases and J by 5 bases, with 8 bases between them. Germline V gene lookup returns CDR1 MGHDK and CDR2 SYGVNS. This CDR3 region has 11 residues.

The chain couples TRBV7-3 to TRBJ2-2; tentatively, D is TRBD2 (6 bases). The germline CDR1 and CDR2 sequences are SGHTA and FQGTGA. V was shortened by 4 bases and J by 6 bases, with 12 bases between the two germline ends. The CDR3 length is 14 residues. CDR3 amino acids: CASSSGLISGELFF. CDR3 coding DNA: TGTGCCAGCAGCTCGGGACTGATTTCCGGGGAGCTGTTTTTT.

V and J are TRBV7-2 and TRBJ1-1, with D tentatively TRBD1 (5 bases). V was shortened by 1 base and J by 11 bases, with 17 bases between the two germline ends. The CDR3 has 14 amino acids. Germline V lookup: CDR1 SGHTA, CDR2 FQGNSA. CDR3 DNA: TGTGCCAGCAGCTTAGAGGGGCCGCTAATTGAGGCTTTCTTT. Translation: CASSLEGPLIEAFF.

The chain employs TRBV7-6 and TRBJ2-7; 8 bases fit TRBD1. The germline V gene has CDR1 SGHVS and CDR2 FNYEAQ. V trimming: 5 bases; J trimming: 0 bases; junction bases outside the gene matches: 6. This CDR3 region has 15 residues. The CDR3 reads CASSQGQATSYEQYF. DNA for the CDR3: TGTGCCAGCAGCCAGGGACAGGCGACCTCCTACGAGCAGTACTTC.

The V call is TRBV30, the J call TRBJ2-5; 7 bases are shared with TRBD1. Germline V CDR1 and CDR2: GTSNPN, SVGIG (reference sequence). This CDR3 has 13 amino acids. The CDR3 DNA follows: TGTGCTTCGATCGGGACAGCCACCGGGACCCAGTACTTC. Its protein is CASIGTATGTQYF.

This sequence joins TRBV27 and TRBJ2-7; no clear D gene. V dropped 6 bases and J dropped 6 bases, with 15 bases sitting between them. Germline CDR1 reads MNHEY; CDR2 reads SMNVEV (reference sequence). CDR3 length: 13 residues. CDR3 nucleotides: TGTGCCAGCAGATCTACCCCCCTATCCGAGCAGTACTTC. Translated: CASRSTPLSEQYF.

The rearrangement uses TRBV9 and TRBJ1-6, with D hard to call. The CDR3 is 13 amino acids. Germline CDR1 and CDR2: SGDLS and YYNGEE. Trimming removed 0 bases at V and 6 bases at J, with 4 bases between. As DNA, the CDR3 is TGTGCCAGCAGCGTAGCCAGTAATTCACCCCTCCACTTT. This translates into CASSVASNSPLHF.

This clone has only a few counts. The J gene is TRBJ2-7, the V gene TRBV4-2; D gene ambiguous. In germline, CDR1 is LGHNA, CDR2 YNFKEQ. This CDR3 has 13 amino acids. Trimming pared 4 bases from V and 5 bases from J, leaving 12 bases between. CDR3 protein: CASSPSLGDEQYF. The CDR3, as DNA: TGTGCCAGCAGCCCGTCCCTAGGAGACGAGCAGTACTTC.

Details on this clone: The sample holds other DNA sequences that translate to the same CDR3. The chain couples TRBV20-1 to TRBJ2-7, with D hard to call. V shed 0 bases and J shed 2 bases, with 2 bases lying between them. This CDR3 comprises 11 residues. Germline V gene data show CDR1 as DFQATT and CDR2 as SNEGSKA (reference sequence). The CDR3 sequence: CSARDTYEQYF. The CDR3 DNA follows: TGCAGTGCTAGAGATACCTACGAGCAGTACTTC.

A single count supports this clone. The chain uses TRBV6-5 and TRBJ1-5; perhaps TRBD1 as D (6 bases). CDR3 length equals 13 residues. Germline V lookup: CDR1 MNHEY, CDR2 SVGAGI. Trimming pared 2 bases from V and 7 bases from J, leaving 9 bases between. CDR3 region: CASSYGGQQPQHF. CDR3 DNA sequence: TGTGCCAGCAGTTACGGGGGCCAGCAGCCCCAGCATTTT.

This clone has just a few counts. The rearrangement uses TRBV4-1 and TRBJ2-7; TRBD2 aligns across 8 bases. There are 14 residues in the CDR3. The J segment lost 2 bases and the V segment lost 1 base, leaving 1 base of the junction unmatched. Germline V gene lookup returns CDR1 MGHRA and CDR2 YSYEKL. CDR3 nucleotide sequence: TGCGCCAGCAGCCAAGTAGCGGGAACCTACGAGCAGTACTTC. Its protein product is CASSQVAGTYEQYF.

The V gene is TRBV2, the J gene TRBJ1-2; perhaps TRBD1 as D (5 bases). Trimming shortened V by 0 bases and J by 6 bases, and 14 bases separated the two germline ends. CDR3 length: 15 amino acids. CDR1 SNHLY and CDR2 FYNNEI come from the germline V gene. The CDR3 sequence is CASSEAFPRQNGYTF. Here the CDR3 DNA reads TGTGCCAGCAGTGAAGCATTTCCCAGACAGAATGGCTACACCTTC.

The chain joins TRBV6-1 to TRBJ1-1; 7 bases match TRBD1. The V gene end was trimmed by 3 bases and the J gene end by 4 bases; junction bases not matched to a gene: 5. The germline CDR1 and CDR2 sequences are MNHNS and SASEGT. The CDR3 length is 14 residues. The CDR3 DNA follows: TGTGCCAGCAGTGATGGGCAGGGGGGCACTGAAGCTTTCTTT. Amino acids: CASSDGQGGTEAFF.

The CDR3 DNA reads TGTGCCAGTGGGACAGGGGTTGAAAAACTGTTTTTT. Translated, it gives CASGTGVEKLFF. The chain employs TRBV19 and TRBJ1-4; TRBD1 aligns across 10 bases. Germline V gene sequence: CDR1 LNHDA, CDR2 SQIVND (reference sequence). This CDR3 has 12 residues. J lost 7 bases, V lost 8 bases, and 1 base had no gene match.

The chain combines TRBV7-2 with TRBJ1-4; D is uncertain. Germline loops: CDR1 SGHTA, CDR2 FQGNSA. The CDR3 has 15 residues. V lost 1 base, J lost 8 bases, and 14 bases lay in between. The CDR3 sequence: CASSLGLRIREKLFF. Here the CDR3 DNA reads TGTGCCAGCAGCTTAGGACTAAGGATTAGGGAAAAACTGTTTTTT.

The rearrangement uses TRBV4-3 and TRBJ1-3; D possibly corresponds to TRBD1 (6 bases). This CDR3 is 16 amino acids long. The ends were cut back, 1 base at V and 4 bases at J, with 14 bases in the middle. Germline lookup yields CDR1 LGHNA and CDR2 YSLEER. CDR3 region: CASSQAPGVAGNTIYF. Here the CDR3 DNA reads TGCGCCAGCAGCCAAGCCCCAGGGGTGGCGGGAAACACCATATATTTT.

The chain couples TRBV27 to TRBJ1-3; no definite D call. The CDR3 is 15 amino acids. Germline assignment: CDR1 MNHEY and CDR2 SMNVEV (reference sequence). With 2 bases removed from V and 4 bases from J, the gap between germline ends came to 12 bases. The CDR3 region has the DNA TGTGCCAGCAGTTTAAATTTTGGCAGGGGAAACACCATATATTTT. Translating gives CASSLNFGRGNTIYF.

The gene calls are TRBV4-1 and TRBJ1-6, with a possible D match to TRBD1 (5 bases). V was pared by 0 bases and J by 5 bases, with 11 bases between. Germline V lookup: CDR1 MGHRA, CDR2 YSYEKL. The CDR3 extends over 16 amino acids. Here the CDR3 DNA reads TGCGCCAGCAGCCAAGATTACAGGCCGAATAATTCACCCCTCCACTTT. It is translated as CASSQDYRPNNSPLHF.

CDR3 loop: CASSQIGWRGLMNEQFF. The CDR3 DNA reads TGTGCCAGCAGCCAGATTGGTTGGCGGGGGCTTATGAATGAGCAGTTCTTC. This sequence joins TRBV4-2 and TRBJ2-1, with a tentative D call TRBD2 (7 bases). The germline V gene has CDR1 LGHNA and CDR2 YNFKEQ. Between the trimmed V and J ends, which lost 3 bases and 7 bases, there was a span of 22 bases. This CDR3 is 17 amino acids long.

This clone was recorded only once. The chain couples TRBV6-4 to TRBJ2-2; 8 bases agree with TRBD2. This CDR3 region has 15 residues. In germline, CDR1 is MRHNA, CDR2 SNTAGT. V was clipped by 6 bases and J by 3 bases; unmatched bases: 6. The CDR3 DNA sequence: TGTGCCAGCAGCCCCTCAGCGGGAGACACCGGGGAGCTGTTTTTT. Amino acids: CASSPSAGDTGELFF.

V is TRBV28 and J is TRBJ2-7; D possibly corresponds to TRBD2 (5 bases). The germline CDR1 and CDR2 sequences are MDHEN and SYDVKM. Trimming shortened V by 5 bases and J by 2 bases, and 19 bases separated the two germline ends. The CDR3 is made up of 16 amino acids. The CDR3: CASSTLRGLNPYEQYF. CDR3 in DNA: TGTGCCAGCAGTACCCTTCGCGGGCTCAATCCCTACGAGCAGTACTTC. The entire variable domain, with the rest obtained from reference TRBV28 and TRBJ2-7, is as follows: DVKVTQSSRYLVKRTGEKVFLECVQDMDHENMFWYRQDPGLGLRLIYFSYDVKMKEKGDIPEGYSVSREKKERFSLILESASTNQTSMYLCASSTLRGLNPYEQYFGPGTRLTVT.

V gene TRBV9 combines with J gene TRBJ2-3, with 7 bases fitting TRBD2. Trimming took 10 bases from V and 0 from J; bases not matched to a gene: 8. The germline V gene has CDR1 SGDLS and CDR2 YYNGEE. The CDR3 covers 14 residues. For the CDR3, the DNA is TGTGCCTCGGGAGGTAGCGGGAGCACAGATACGCAGTATTTT. It yields the protein CASGGSGSTDTQYF. Together with reference TRBV9 and TRBJ2-3, the CDR3 gives the full variable domain: DSGVTQTPKHLITATGQRVTLRCSPRSGDLSVYWYQQSLDQGLQFLIQYYNGEERAKGNILERFSAQQFPDLHSELNLSSLELGDSALYFCASGGSGSTDTQYFGPGTRLTVL.

The chain carries TRBV5-1 and TRBJ2-1; D may be TRBD1 (6 bases). Germline V lookup: CDR1 SGHRS, CDR2 YFSETQ. Trimming shortened V by 7 bases and J by 7 bases, and 12 bases separated the two germline ends. This CDR3 comprises 12 residues. The CDR3 coding sequence is TGCGCCAGCGGGGGCCCGGGGAATGAGCAGTTCTTC. It specifies CASGGPGNEQFF.

The chain links TRBV4-2 to TRBJ2-3, with TRBD1 matching 9 bases. Germline V gene data show CDR1 as LGHNA and CDR2 as YNFKEQ. Germline trimming cut 1 base from V and 8 bases from J; bases unmatched to any gene: 7. CDR3 length: 15 amino acids. The CDR3 DNA reads TGTGCCAGCAGCCAAGTTGGGACAGGGATTACTACGCAGTATTTT. Protein product: CASSQVGTGITTQYF.

The chain uses TRBV28 and TRBJ2-7, with 9 bases identical to TRBD1. This CDR3 comprises 15 residues. CDR1 is MDHEN and CDR2 is SYDVKM in the germline V gene. The V segment lost 3 bases and the J segment 4 bases; nucleotides outside the gene matches: 7. This chain's CDR3 is CASSFRTGVGYEQYF. Written as DNA, the CDR3 is TGTGCCAGCAGTTTTCGGACAGGGGTAGGTTACGAGCAGTACTTC.

The genes are TRBV6-5 and TRBJ1-1, with D unresolved. Germline V gene data show CDR1 as MNHEY and CDR2 as SVGAGI. Trimming stripped 7 bases from V and 0 bases from J, with 15 bases between. This CDR3 has 15 amino acids. The CDR3 DNA sequence: TGTGCCAGCACCGAGAGGGAAGGGCTGAACACTGAAGCTTTCTTT. Residues: CASTEREGLNTEAFF.

The chain recombines TRBV29-1 with TRBJ1-1, with D perhaps TRBD1 (5 bases). Germline V CDR1 and CDR2: SQVTM, ANQGSEA. Deletions cut 7 bases from V and 0 bases from J, with 15 bases between. The CDR3 totals 14 residues. CDR3 residues: CSGRNRLVNTEAFF. CDR3 coding DNA: TGCAGCGGACGCAACAGGTTAGTGAACACTGAAGCTTTCTTT.

This clone came up a few times. This rearrangement joins TRBV28 to TRBJ2-7; 12 bases match TRBD2. With V trimmed by 4 bases and J by 0 bases, 7 bases remained unmatched. The germline V gene encodes CDR1 MDHEN and CDR2 SYDVKM. There are 17 residues in the CDR3. CDR3 nucleotide sequence: TGTGCCAGCAGTTCGACTAGCGGGGGATGGGGCTCCTACGAGCAGTACTTC. It encodes CASSSTSGGWGSYEQYF. Complete variable domain (other parts from reference TRBV28 and TRBJ2-7): DVKVTQSSRYLVKRTGEKVFLECVQDMDHENMFWYRQDPGLGLRLIYFSYDVKMKEKGDIPEGYSVSREKKERFSLILESASTNQTSMYLCASSSTSGGWGSYEQYFGPGTRLTVT.

The table lists this clone with a count of one. This chain connects TRBV28 to TRBJ2-2, with 8 bases identical to TRBD1. With 5 bases clipped from V and 3 bases from J, the junction kept 5 bases outside the gene matches. The CDR3 spans 15 residues. In germline, CDR1 is MDHEN, CDR2 SYDVKM. In DNA, the CDR3 is TGTGCCAGCAGTACGGCAGGGGGCTACACCGGGGAGCTGTTTTTT. It yields the protein CASSTAGGYTGELFF.

The V gene is TRBV24-1, the J gene TRBJ2-3; D unresolved. The CDR3 is 12 residues long. Trimming pared 6 bases from V and 3 bases from J, leaving 6 bases between. Germline CDR1 KGHDR, CDR2 SFDVKD. CDR3 region: CATSTVTDTQYF. The CDR3 region has the DNA TGTGCCACCAGTACTGTGACAGATACGCAGTATTTT.

The chain links TRBV7-9 to TRBJ1-2; D gene unclear. Germline V gene lookup returns CDR1 SEHNR and CDR2 FQNEAQ (reference sequence). The V end lost 1 base, the J end lost 5 bases, and 11 bases lay between the germline ends. The CDR3 contains 14 residues. Here the CDR3 DNA reads TGTGCCAGCAGCTTAGATACAGCCTTATATGGCTACACCTTC. This codes for CASSLDTALYGYTF.